This T cell receptor beta chain was sequenced for a study of cytomegalovirus exposure and HLA in healthy donors (dated by TCRdb to about 2017). For context, the study as a whole: An earlier analysis of more than 550 of the donors reported approximately 260 Gb of sequence data and around 110 million unique TCR beta sequences obtained from around 170 million T cells. Approximately 310 gigabases of sequencing data and roughly 80 million unique TCR sequences made up an early release that covered some 640 HLA-typed donors. The genetic ancestry cluster associated with self-reported Caucasian donors included roughly 84% of the 350 to 500 genotyped donors. The study aimed to test whether signatures of past pathogen exposure could be identified by cataloging public T cell receptors. Using immunosequencing, the study profiled T cell repertoires from about 650 subjects and related those repertoires to cytomegalovirus serostatus. In addition to the first cohort of hundreds of subjects, a separate validation cohort of 130 or so different subjects was used. The study combined high-throughput TCR immunosequencing, statistical association of individual TCRs with disease status, and machine learning to predict cytomegalovirus infection status. To study patterns of TCR occurrence, a later analysis re-analyzed previously published TCR beta repertoires from 666 donors and added high-resolution HLA genotyping. Rather than drawing on any new phenotypic data, the later analysis identified candidate immune exposures from TCR beta sequences and the way those sequences occurred across donors. An earlier analysis of 500 to 650 of the donors applied high-throughput TCR beta sequencing to assess whether each TCR beta V gene segment acted as functional or pseudogenic. Donor age, sex, ethnicity and CMV serostatus were compiled together with the repertoire data. Genome-wide SNP genotypes for about 65% of the roughly 700 donors were used in a later genetic analysis, which treated that subset as a discovery cohort. All discovery cohort repertoires had been generated using a single sequencing platform. Class I and class II HLA loci were covered by the typing at four-digit resolution. Typing coverage varied by locus: 629-630 donors for A, B, C, DRB1 and DQB1; approximately 560 for DQA1; about 590 for DPA1; some 470 for DPB1. A few DR-DQ haplotypes were treated as single units for association and clustering because of strong linkage in the cohort. On average, around 200,000 unique TCR beta nucleotide sequences were sequenced per donor among roughly 430 genotyped donors of the cohort, with roughly 20% of those sequences being non-productive. Overall results and qualifications from the work: Three of the identified cytomegalovirus-associated TCR beta chains were confirmed in vitro to be specific for cytomegalovirus antigens. The only immune exposure information available for the cohort was CMV serostatus. In both the original and validation cohorts, the classifier was reported to diagnose cytomegalovirus status with high specificity and sensitivity. According to a later analysis, TCR association rates differed among HLA loci, with DRB1 alleles showing the most associated TCRs and HLA-C alleles showing the fewest. A later genetic analysis reported fewer N-insertions in productive TCRs among donors in an Asian-associated ancestry cluster than the roughly 700-donor mean. In a later genetic analysis, a missense DCLRE1C variant was associated with V-gene and J-gene trimming of TCR beta chains, and the association was replicated in an independent cohort. Assigning TCR associations to individual alleles was difficult when HLA alleles, especially DR and DQ, strongly co-occurred. Some IMGT-functional V segments, including TRBV6-2 and TRBV6-3, could not be distinguished by the 87-base-pair reads and were therefore excluded. The sequencing pipeline was judged likely to have produced a cluster of highly shared sequence variants as a technical artifact. Across donors, most TCR sequences were observed very rarely, whereas some public TCRs were present in many individuals. Roughly uniform sequencing depth across donors was assumed in presence/absence analyses, although this assumption may not hold. The cohort was sequenced for TCR beta chains only, and without alpha or paired-chain data the features that could be detected were limited. In a later analysis, HLA-associated TCR beta chains were found to be more clonally expanded and to have lower generation probabilities than equally common non-associated chains. The authors suggested that the approach could potentially be extended to other disease states and immunological phenotypes. Correlated functional status among segregating V segments might be attributable to linkage disequilibrium, but an unknown experimental factor could not be ruled out. Most CMV-associated TCR beta chains appeared to be HLA-restricted in a later analysis, and the HLA associations seemed to be driven largely by CMV exposure. According to a later analysis, parvovirus B19, influenza, CMV and Epstein-Barr virus appeared linked to several top co-occurrence clusters. Because HLA typing was unavailable for some donors at each locus, only the typed subset was used in association tests. In a later analysis, 16,951 TCR beta sequences were associated with specific HLA alleles at a false discovery rate of 0.05. A total of about 180 TCR beta chains were listed by the study as associated with cytomegalovirus. A further reported finding was that TCR beta sequences accurately predicted the HLA-A and HLA-B alleles for most subjects in the first cohort. In an earlier analysis of a few hundred of the donors, most TCR beta V segments were observed in productive rearrangements about 87% or about 30% of the time, broadly matching IMGT annotations. Because counts were too low, under 20 rarely observed V segments, including chromosome 9 orphons, were left out of the earlier analysis of about 500 of the donors.

Turning to this clone: Its cognate antigen has yet to be identified. Base quality data are lacking; no much larger clone is found one base away.

Libraries were built with the immunoSEQ multiplex PCR assay. For the multiplex PCR, a mixture combining 60 forward primers for TCR Vbeta segments and 13 reverse primers for TCR Jbeta segments was used. A multiplex PCR assay on genomic DNA amplified the CDR3 region of rearranged TCR beta genes. The Illumina HiSeq System was used to sequence the amplified TCR beta libraries as 87-base-pair reads. Per the source publication's procedure: A later analysis tallied roughly 78 million unique TCR beta chains across the 666 repertoires, and about 12 million of those chains were shared by two or more donors. Raw reads were error-corrected and collapsed into unique sequences by a nearest-neighbor algorithm in which closely related sequences were merged to remove PCR and sequencing errors. To assign V, D and J gene segments, CDR3 sequences were aligned to IMGT reference sequences. For a sequence to be retained, at least a six-nucleotide match to both a V gene segment and a J gene segment was required. A rearrangement was called productive if the CDR3 had no stop codons and remained in frame with V and J, and every other rearrangement was called non-productive. CDR3 was defined by IMGT convention, running from the second conserved V-encoded cysteine to the conserved J-encoded phenylalanine. Sequences without an unambiguous match to a single V gene segment were excluded from the earlier analysis of a few hundred of the donors. In an earlier analysis of a few hundred of the donors, V segments were called functional above 56.7% productive rearrangements and were called segregating when the between-donor standard deviation exceeded 5%. To diagnose cytomegalovirus status from the catalog of TCR beta chain sequences, a statistical classification framework was built. In a later analysis, TCR nucleotide sequences were compared against IMGT/GENE-DB human TR gene sequences so that V and J genes could be assigned. The TCRdist pipeline was used in a later analysis to assign CDR3 sequences and most-parsimonious VDJ recombination scenarios. In a later analysis, each TCR beta chain was defined by its CDR3 amino acid sequence together with its V-gene family, and reads lacking a unique V-gene family were excluded. In a later analysis, 450 to 600 highly shared, low-generation-probability nucleotide sequences were removed to address suspected cross-contamination and a sequencing artifact. A later analysis calculated a clonal expansion index for each public chain from normalized within-repertoire ranks of inferred template counts. Generation probabilities in a later analysis came from a VDJ recombination model fitted to out-of-frame rearrangements, and those results were checked against IGoR. In a later analysis, TCR-TCR, TCR-HLA and TCR-CMV co-occurrence was scored with hypergeometric tests, and a repertoire-size bias correction was applied to TCR pairs. A later analysis estimated false discovery rates by permuting HLA or CMV assignments 20 times. A later analysis grouped co-occurring TCRs with DBSCAN, adding TCRdist sequence similarity when clustering within HLA-allele-positive subsets. Co-occurrence clustering excluded repertoires with fewer than 30,000 or more than 120,000 public chains, plus five with anomalous nucleotide sharing. TCRdb's version of the immuneACCESS table is confined to in-frame rearrangements and falls short of the full clone set. An unresolved V gene accounts for under half of the shortfall where checked; the remainder is of unknown origin. The V and J calls and the clone size are those of that table, but D and trimming were determined from the DNA. A total of about 160,000 clones appear in this sample, approximately 80% of them only once. The biggest ten clones account for about 2.4% of the sample.

V is cut by 4 bases and J by 4 bases, and the space between the germline ends is 13 bases. The germline V gene (reference sequence) yields LNHDA for CDR1 and SQIVND for CDR2. The CDR3 starts with the cysteine, ends with the phenylalanine, and has 14 residues. Only the CDR3 DNA is retained, 42 bases long and in frame from the first base. In total, approximately 700 healthy bone marrow donors made up the cohort. At the time of sampling, every cohort member was nominally healthy, though immune exposures that went unrecorded were likely present. The donor tested CMV seronegative and was one of the 352 seronegative cohort members. Every donor gave a peripheral blood sample, and the peripheral blood mononuclear cells from that sample were used for TCR beta sequencing. The Qiagen DNeasy Blood Extraction Kit was used to extract genomic DNA from the blood cell samples.

The receptor was isolated from a male donor in good health and CMV-seronegative. The sequenced sample consisted of PBMCs. The rearranged chain carries TRBV19 and TRBJ1-1; no D segment can be confidently identified. The CDR3 protein is CASSTAGSGTEAFF. The DNA sequence is TGTGCCAGTAGTACCGCGGGGTCGGGCACTGAAGCTTTCTTT. Where the CDR3 stops, the reference TRBV19 and TRBJ1-1 genes take over; the full variable domain is DGGITQSPKYLFRKEGQNVTLSCEQNLNHDAMYWYRQDPGQGLRLIYYSQIVNDFQKGDIAEGYSVSREKKESFPLTVTSAQKNPTAFYLCASSTAGSGTEAFFGQGTRLTVV.